These 30 T cell receptor beta chains came from one sample sequenced in a study of CD8 T cells in Susac syndrome. RNA amounts of about 0.5 to 1 ug underwent reverse transcription with random hexamers. MiXCR, run by TCRdb on the immunoSEQ multiplex PCR reads, gives a single entry per CDR3 protein. The sample contains approximately 140,000 distinct CDR3 sequences, over 85% of which appear only once. Specimen: CD8+ T cells from PBMCs. The receptors stem from a human donor in good health.

The rearrangement joins TRBV27 to TRBJ1-5; D unresolved. CDR3 length: 13 amino acids. Germline V gene data show CDR1 as MNHEY and CDR2 as SMNVEV (reference sequence). The ends were cut back, 3 bases at V and 3 bases at J, with 6 bases in the middle. The CDR3 protein is CASSFSYNQPQHF. CDR3 nucleotide sequence: TGTGCCAGCAGTTTCAGTTACAATCAGCCCCAGCATTTT.

The chain joins TRBV15 to TRBJ2-3; D not certain. Germline V CDR1 and CDR2: LNHNV, YYDKDF (reference sequence). Between the trimmed V and J ends, which lost 3 bases and 2 bases, there was a span of 12 bases. This CDR3 has 15 residues. CDR3: CATSSPDKNTDTQYF. CDR3 in DNA: TGTGCCACCAGCAGCCCCGACAAGAACACAGATACGCAGTATTTT.

This clonotype was observed a single time. The rearrangement links TRBV7-9 to TRBJ1-2, with D maybe TRBD1 (5 bases). V was trimmed by 4 bases and J by 6 bases, leaving 15 bases between them. Per the germline V gene, CDR1 is SEHNR and CDR2 is FQNEAQ (reference sequence). There are 14 residues in the CDR3. CDR3 amino acids: CASSSWDGSDGYTF. CDR3 coding DNA: TGTGCCAGCAGCTCTTGGGACGGGAGCGATGGCTACACCTTC. The complete variable domain, with remaining parts taken from reference TRBV7-9 and TRBJ1-2, reads DTGVSQNPRHKITKRGQNVTFRCDPISEHNRLYWYRQTLGQGPEFLTYFQNEAQLEKSRLLSDRFSAERPKGSFSTLEIQRTEQGDSAMYLCASSSWDGSDGYTFGSGTRLTVV.

The chain combines TRBV5-4 with TRBJ2-5; D may be TRBD1 or TRBD2 (5 bases each). Germline V gives CDR1 SGHNT, CDR2 YYREEE (reference sequence). With 4 bases removed from V and 1 base from J, the gap between germline ends came to 11 bases. The CDR3 spans 14 residues. DNA of the CDR3: TGTGCCAGCAGCCCGGGACCACCCCAAGAGACCCAGTACTTC. Translated, it gives CASSPGPPQETQYF.

This chain links TRBV7-8 with TRBJ2-5; TRBD2 aligns across 11 bases. Germline-derived CDR1 and CDR2 are SGHVS and FQNEAQ. CDR3 size: 15 residues. The ends lost 1 base at V and 5 bases at J; junction bases unmatched: 3. CDR3 DNA sequence: TGTGCCAGCAGCTTAGGTAGCGGGAGGGGTGAGACCCAGTACTTC. Its protein product is CASSLGSGRGETQYF.

The rearrangement joins TRBV13 to TRBJ2-1, with TRBD2 identical over 10 bases. Unmatched junction bases numbered 8, after V lost 5 bases and J lost 10 bases. Germline assignment: CDR1 PRHDT and CDR2 FYEKMQ (reference sequence). This CDR3 has 14 amino acids. CDR3 coding DNA: TGTGCCAGCAGCCACCCATCGACTAGCGGGGAGCAGTTCTTC. Encoded protein: CASSHPSTSGEQFF.

The J gene is TRBJ2-1, the V gene TRBV29-1; the D gene is possibly TRBD2 (7 bases). Germline lookup yields CDR1 SQVTM and CDR2 ANQGSEA. The germline V and J ends were trimmed by 2 bases and 0 bases, with 14 bases remaining between them. The CDR3 totals 16 residues. CDR3 DNA sequence: TGCAGCGTTGAAAGTAGGGGGAGGGCCTCCTACAATGAGCAGTTCTTC. Translation: CSVESRGRASYNEQFF.

The chain employs TRBV19 and TRBJ2-6, with unresolved D. Deletions cut 6 bases from V and 6 bases from J, with 6 bases between. CDR1 LNHDA and CDR2 SQIVND come from the germline V gene (reference sequence). CDR3 length equals 12 residues. CDR3 DNA: TGTGCCAGTAGCCAGGCGGCCAACGTCCTGACTTTC. It is translated as CASSQAANVLTF.

This chain links TRBV19 with TRBJ2-7, with TRBD1 matching 7 bases. CDR3 length: 12 amino acids. V trimming: 8 bases; J trimming: 5 bases; junction bases outside the gene matches: 6. Germline V gene sequence: CDR1 LNHDA, CDR2 SQIVND (reference sequence). The chain's CDR3 is CASRQGVDEQYF. CDR3 bases: TGTGCCAGTCGACAGGGAGTGGACGAGCAGTACTTC.

V is TRBV7-2 and J is TRBJ2-2; 10 nucleotides align to TRBD2. CDR1 is SGHTA and CDR2 is FQGNSA in the germline V gene. This CDR3 comprises 16 residues. V was pared by 4 bases and J by 4 bases, with 6 bases of the junction left unmatched. As DNA, the CDR3 is TGTGCCAGCAGCTATCAGCGGGAGGGCCGCACCGGGGAGCTGTTTTTT. This gives the protein CASSYQREGRTGELFF.

The gene calls are TRBV19 and TRBJ1-1; D is unclear. The CDR3 is 12 amino acids. V was shortened by 5 bases and J by 7 bases, with 11 bases between the two germline ends. Germline loops: CDR1 LNHDA, CDR2 SQIVND (reference sequence). The CDR3 DNA reads TGTGCCAGTAGTGCCTCAGGACTTGAAGCTTTCTTT. This codes for CASSASGLEAFF.

This clonotype is a singleton in its sample. V usage is TRBV9 and J usage is TRBJ2-3; 9 positions match TRBD2. The CDR3 contains 15 residues. J lost 0 bases, V lost 4 bases, and 3 bases had no gene match. Per the germline V gene, CDR1 is SGDLS and CDR2 is YYNGEE. The CDR3 sequence: CASSPSGMSTDTQYF. The CDR3 coding sequence is TGTGCCAGCAGCCCTAGCGGGATGAGCACAGATACGCAGTATTTT.

The V and J genes are TRBV9 and TRBJ1-4; 8 bases are shared with TRBD1. J lost 5 bases, V lost 0 bases, and 3 bases had no gene match. Germline CDR1 SGDLS, CDR2 YYNGEE. CDR3 length: 15 amino acids. CDR3 region: CASSVGDRPNEKLFF. The DNA for the CDR3 is TGTGCCAGCAGCGTAGGGGACAGGCCGAATGAAAAACTGTTTTTT.

The sample holds one count of this clonotype. The chain joins TRBV9 to TRBJ1-5, with TRBD1 as a possible D gene (6 bases). The germline V and J ends were trimmed by 2 bases and 3 bases, with 9 bases remaining between them. The CDR3 sequence is 14 residues long. The germline V gene has CDR1 SGDLS and CDR2 YYNGEE. The CDR3 nucleotides are TGTGCCAGCAGCGTTGGACAGATCAATCAGCCCCAGCATTTT. Translating gives CASSVGQINQPQHF.

This clonotype was observed a single time. The rearrangement links TRBV30 to TRBJ2-2, with TRBD2 matching 9 bases. V lost 4 bases and J lost 6; bases outside the gene matches: 3. Per germline, CDR1 GTSNPN and CDR2 SVGIG (reference sequence). The length of the CDR3 is 13 residues. DNA for the CDR3: TGTGCCTGGATGGTAGCGGGAGCCGGGGAGCTGTTTTTT. It is translated as CAWMVAGAGELFF.

The chain links TRBV9 to TRBJ1-2; D might be TRBD1 (5 bases). CDR1 is SGDLS, CDR2 YYNGEE, per germline. V was shortened by 3 bases and J by 8 bases, with 17 bases between the two germline ends. The CDR3 sequence is 14 residues long. For the CDR3, the DNA is TGTGCCAGCAGCGCTCAAGGGGCCGGATCAGGCTACACCTTC. Its protein is CASSAQGAGSGYTF.

The CDR3 sequence: CSASLAGWGDTQYF. The CDR3 coding sequence is TGCAGTGCTTCATTAGCGGGGTGGGGAGATACGCAGTATTTT. This chain joins TRBV20-1 and TRBJ2-3, with 8 bases that match TRBD2. Germline values: CDR1 DFQATT, CDR2 SNEGSKA (reference sequence). Germline trimming cut 5 bases from V and 5 bases from J; bases unmatched to any gene: 9. The CDR3 length is 14 residues.

The chain recombines TRBV6-2 or TRBV6-3 with TRBJ2-3; possibly TRBD2 for D (5 bases). Germline loops: CDR1 MNHEY, CDR2 SVGEGT. V was trimmed by 5 bases and J by 4 bases, leaving 7 bases between them. CDR3 length: 12 amino acids. The CDR3 reads CASSRGADTQYF. The CDR3 DNA is TGTGCCAGCAGTCGGGGAGCAGATACGCAGTATTTT.

V usage is TRBV6-2 or TRBV6-3 and J usage is TRBJ2-1; 11 positions match TRBD2. Trimming at V came to 7 bases and at J to 4 bases, leaving 9 bases not matched to a gene. The CDR3 consists of 16 residues. CDR1 is MNHEY, CDR2 SVGEGT, per germline. This chain's CDR3 is CASMGPSGRPYNEQFF. DNA for the CDR3: TGTGCCAGCATGGGCCCTAGCGGGAGGCCATACAATGAGCAGTTCTTC.

This clonotype was picked up one time. The rearrangement links TRBV13 to TRBJ2-1; 9 bases are a match to TRBD2. CDR3 size: 16 residues. Germline V CDR1 and CDR2: PRHDT, FYEKMQ (reference sequence). Trimming cost V 2 bases and J 4 bases; bases outside gene matches: 6. CDR3 amino acids: CASSLMLAGSYNEQFF. Here the CDR3 DNA reads TGTGCCAGCAGCTTAATGCTAGCGGGATCGTACAATGAGCAGTTCTTC. The full variable domain, completed using reference TRBV13 and TRBJ2-1, is AAGVIQSPRHLIKEKRETATLKCYPIPRHDTVYWYQQGPGQDPQFLISFYEKMQSDKGSIPDRFSAQQFSDYHSELNMSSLELGDSALYFCASSLMLAGSYNEQFFGPGTRLTVL.

The chain couples TRBV27 to TRBJ2-7; D possibly uses TRBD1 or TRBD2 (5 bases each). Germline V gives CDR1 MNHEY, CDR2 SMNVEV (reference sequence). CDR3 size: 19 residues. V was trimmed by 0 bases and J by 3 bases, leaving 24 bases between them. CDR3 DNA sequence: TGTGCCAGCAGTTTATCGGGGACCTATGGCGGAGCCTATATCTACGAGCAGTACTTC. Its protein is CASSLSGTYGGAYIYEQYF.

The chain is built from TRBV7-3 and TRBJ1-2, with D tentatively TRBD1 (6 bases). The CDR3 covers 15 residues. Germline V gene lookup returns CDR1 SGHTA and CDR2 FQGTGA. V was cut by 4 bases and J by 2 bases, with 14 bases left in between. CDR3: CASSSHHGQNYGYTF. CDR3 nucleotide sequence: TGTGCCAGCAGCTCCCACCATGGACAGAACTATGGCTACACCTTC.

The chain uses TRBV24-1 and TRBJ2-7; tentatively, D is TRBD2 (6 bases). Trimming cost V 4 bases and J 2 bases, with 17 bases left between them. The length of the CDR3 is 16 residues. Looked up from germline, CDR1 is KGHDR and CDR2 is SFDVKD. The CDR3 reads CATSDPRGGVTYEQYF. In nucleotides, the CDR3 is TGTGCCACCAGTGACCCCCGAGGCGGGGTTACCTACGAGCAGTACTTC.

This chain links TRBV6-2 or TRBV6-3 with TRBJ2-1; D is uncertain. Germline V gene data show CDR1 as MNHEY and CDR2 as SVGEGT. This CDR3 has 13 residues. V was pared by 8 bases and J by 9 bases, with 17 bases between. CDR3 DNA sequence: TGTGCCAGCGCTCCCTCGCCCATCAGTGAGCAGTTCTTC. Its protein product is CASAPSPISEQFF.

This clonotype appeared a few times. This chain connects TRBV9 to TRBJ2-7; D unresolved. V was trimmed by 0 bases and J by 0 bases, leaving 4 bases between them. The germline V gene encodes CDR1 SGDLS and CDR2 YYNGEE. There are 13 residues in the CDR3. CDR3 in DNA: TGTGCCAGCAGCGTAGCTCCCTCCTACGAGCAGTACTTC. This encodes CASSVAPSYEQYF.

V gene TRBV27 combines with J gene TRBJ2-1; D ambiguous. V lost 5 bases and J lost 6, with 8 bases in between. The CDR3 spans 12 residues. Germline V gene lookup returns CDR1 MNHEY and CDR2 SMNVEV (reference sequence). The DNA of the CDR3 is TGTGCCAGCAGTATTAACTCCAATGAGCAGTTCTTC. Translation gives CASSINSNEQFF.

The rearrangement uses TRBV29-1 and TRBJ2-6; the match to TRBD1 covers 7 bases. The germline V gene has CDR1 SQVTM and CDR2 ANQGSEA. The CDR3 contains 15 residues. V gave up 4 bases and J gave up 0 bases; unmatched junction bases: 3. DNA of the CDR3: TGCAGCGTTGTGGGACAGTTCTCTGGGGCCAACGTCCTGACTTTC. Translated: CSVVGQFSGANVLTF.

This clonotype was seen only once. The V call is TRBV7-9, the J call TRBJ1-1; no clear D gene. Germline V lookup: CDR1 SEHNR, CDR2 FQNEAQ (reference sequence). The V gene lost 2 bases and the J gene lost 4 bases, with 14 bases spanning the gap. The CDR3 loop spans 15 amino acids. The CDR3 DNA sequence: TGTGCCAGCAGCTTAAATGGCATCCTGTCCACTGAAGCTTTCTTT. This gives the protein CASSLNGILSTEAFF.

This chain links TRBV29-1 with TRBJ2-7, with 10 bases aligning to TRBD2. The CDR3 consists of 15 residues. Trimming removed 3 bases from V and 1 base from J; junction bases left unmatched: 6. Germline V gives CDR1 SQVTM, CDR2 ANQGSEA. In DNA form, the CDR3 reads TGCAGCGTTGAGGGTCAGCGGGAGGGGTCCTACGAGCAGTACTTC. Protein sequence: CSVEGQREGSYEQYF.

This chain connects TRBV27 to TRBJ2-6; D gene unclear. V was shortened by 2 bases and J by 1 base, with 6 bases between the two germline ends. CDR3 length: 15 residues. CDR1 MNHEY and CDR2 SMNVEV come from the germline V gene (reference sequence). DNA for the CDR3: TGTGCCAGCAGTTTAGGACGGTCTGGGGCCAACGTCCTGACTTTC. It encodes CASSLGRSGANVLTF.